The 23 T cell receptor beta chains below were found in one sample sequenced in a study of tumor-infiltrating lymphocytes in oesophageal squamous cell carcinoma. TCRdb used MiXCR to reprocess the PCR reads, holding one entry per CDR3 protein. The table shows about 15,000 distinct CDR3 sequences, with 40% to 50% occurring only once. The sequenced material came from blood. Source of these receptors: a male donor with esophageal squamous cell carcinoma.

V gene TRBV7-9 combines with J gene TRBJ2-6, with unresolved D. Germline V gene sequence: CDR1 SEHNR, CDR2 FQNEAQ (reference sequence). The CDR3 length is 18 residues. Deletions cut 2 bases from V and 0 bases from J, with 14 bases between. This chain's CDR3 is CASSLLAPLSSGANVLTF. The CDR3 coding sequence is TGTGCCAGCAGCTTATTGGCGCCCCTGAGCTCTGGGGCCAACGTCCTGACTTTC.

This clonotype occurred a few times. The CDR3 DNA follows: TGTGCCAGCAGCTTAGGGCCGGGACTAGGCCAAGAGACCCAGTACTTC. It yields the protein CASSLGPGLGQETQYF. The chain recombines TRBV7-3 with TRBJ2-5; 8 bases are shared with TRBD2. CDR3 length: 16 amino acids. V lost 2 bases and J lost 1; bases outside the gene matches: 6. Germline-derived CDR1 and CDR2 are SGHTA and FQGTGA.

The chain has TRBV12-3 or TRBV12-4 and TRBJ2-6; D unresolved. The DNA matches TRBJ2-1 better at its end, which makes the J call doubtful. This CDR3 spans 14 amino acids. The CDR3 bases are TGTGCCAGCAGTGGCTCCAACCTCCGCAATGAGCAGTTCTTC. Translation: CASSGSNLRNEQFF.

DNA for the CDR3: TGTGCCAGCAGCTCTAGTTCTGGGGCCAACGTCCTGACTTTC. Amino acid sequence: CASSSSSGANVLTF. The rearrangement links TRBV7-4 to TRBJ2-6; D remains ambiguous. Germline V gene sequence: CDR1 SGHVT, CDR2 SQSDAQ. CDR3 length: 14 amino acids. Trimming pared 4 bases from V and 1 base from J, leaving 5 bases between.

Concerning this clonotype: One end of the junction does not line up with germline, which may come from a read error. The chain joins TRBV6-6 to TRBJ2-6; 8 positions agree with TRBD1. CDR1 and CDR2 (germline): MNHNY, SVGAGI (reference sequence). CDR3 length equals 18 residues. The CDR3 sequence: CASSDPQGARSYGYTFRF. Written as DNA, the CDR3 is TGTGCCAGCAGTGATCCCCAGGGGGCGCGTAGCTATGGCTACACCTTTCGGTTC.

This clonotype was counted many times. The genes are TRBV6-1 and TRBJ2-5; D is unclear. CDR1 is MNHNS and CDR2 is SASEGT in the germline V gene. CDR3 length: 12 amino acids. Trimming pared 3 bases from V and 11 bases from J, leaving 13 bases between. CDR3 coding DNA: TGTGCCAGCAGTGAGGAGAATGTTGAGCAGTACTTC. It encodes CASSEENVEQYF.

The chain employs TRBV7-2 and TRBJ2-1, with 8 bases matching TRBD2. The DNA end favors TRBJ2-7, so the J call may be wrong. This CDR3 has 14 residues. Germline assignment: CDR1 SGHTA and CDR2 FQGNSA. The CDR3 bases are TGTGCCAGCAGCTTCGGAGCGGGAGCTTACGAGCAGTACTTC. This translates into CASSFGAGAYEQYF.

By share of the sample, this clonotype is large. This chain uses TRBV7-2 with TRBJ2-7, with 7 bases fitting TRBD1. This CDR3 is built from 14 residues. The ends lost 5 bases at V and 5 bases at J; junction bases unmatched: 9. Per the germline V gene, CDR1 is SGHTA and CDR2 is FQGNSA. In DNA, the CDR3 is TGTGCCAGCAGCCCCAAGGGGGCGGCCAACGAGCAGTACTTC. Translating gives CASSPKGAANEQYF.

The CDR3: CASSLASGSSYEQYF. The CDR3 bases are TGTGCCAGCAGCTTAGCTAGCGGGAGCTCCTACGAGCAGTACTTC. J is TRBJ2-7 and V is TRBV7-9; 9 nucleotides match TRBD2. V dropped 0 bases and J dropped 0; count of bases not matched to a gene: 0. Germline CDR1 SEHNR, CDR2 FQNEAQ (reference sequence). This CDR3 contains 15 residues.

The rearrangement uses TRBV18 and TRBJ2-2; tentative D call: TRBD2 (5 bases). Trimming pared 3 bases from V and 7 bases from J, leaving 12 bases between. Looked up from germline, CDR1 is KGHSH and CDR2 is LQKENI. The CDR3 extends over 14 amino acids. In DNA, the CDR3 is TGTGCCAGCTCACCCGCGGGCGCTGACGGGGAGCTGTTTTTT. Translating gives CASSPAGADGELFF.

This clonotype was detected many times. A much larger clone differs from this one at a single base, so this may be a read error. The V gene is TRBV5-1, the J gene TRBJ2-7; D unresolved. The CDR3 loop spans 15 amino acids. V was trimmed by 1 base and J by 7 bases, leaving 18 bases between them. Germline V CDR1 and CDR2: SGHRS, YFSETQ. Here the CDR3 reads CASSLTGSSYNEQYF. CDR3 nucleotides: TGCGCCAGCAGCTTGACCGGAAGCTCCTACAATGAGCAGTACTTC.

The chain carries TRBV28 and TRBJ2-1, with 8 bases fitting TRBD1. The tail of the sequence fits TRBJ2-7 better, so the J call may be wrong. The CDR3 is 15 residues long. Germline V CDR1 and CDR2: MDHEN, SYDVKM. In DNA form, the CDR3 reads TGTGCCAGCAGTTTACGGGACAGGCCTTACAATGAGCAGTACTTC. This encodes CASSLRDRPYNEQYF.

This clonotype has at least ten counts. The chain joins TRBV5-3 to TRBJ1-5; 8 nucleotides agree with TRBD1. TRBV5-3 falls under the ORF class, with uncertain function. Trimming took 2 bases from V and 0 from J; bases not matched to a gene: 7. The CDR3 sequence is 17 residues long. Written as DNA, the CDR3 is TGTGCCAGAAGCTTCGTCAGGGGGCTTTATAGCAATCAGCCCCAGCATTTT. This translates into CARSFVRGLYSNQPQHF.

V is TRBV7-8 and J is TRBJ2-3; the D gene is possibly TRBD1 (5 bases). The germline V gene has CDR1 SGHVS and CDR2 FQNEAQ. Trimming left V 1 base short and J 4 bases short, with 12 bases between. The CDR3 loop spans 15 amino acids. CDR3 coding DNA: TGTGCCAGCAGCTTAGTATACAGGACCCCAGATACGCAGTATTTT. Its translation: CASSLVYRTPDTQYF.

The V call is TRBV5-5, the J call TRBJ1-4; D might be TRBD1 (6 bases). The germline V and J ends were trimmed by 0 bases and 0 bases, with 12 bases remaining between them. The CDR3 is 17 amino acids. The germline V gene encodes CDR1 SGHKS and CDR2 YYEKEE (reference sequence). CDR3 bases: TGTGCCAGCAGCTTGGACAGGGTCAGCGCAACTAATGAAAAACTGTTTTTT. Protein sequence: CASSLDRVSATNEKLFF.

The rearrangement uses TRBV7-3 and TRBJ2-1; 11 nucleotides agree with TRBD2. Trimming took 5 bases from V and 7 from J; bases not matched to a gene: 7. CDR1 is SGHTA, CDR2 FQGTGA, per germline. The CDR3 contains 15 residues. CDR3 sequence: CASSIGTSGVNEQFF. In DNA, the CDR3 is TGTGCCAGCAGCATAGGGACTAGCGGAGTTAATGAGCAGTTCTTC.

The chain combines TRBV7-8 with TRBJ2-7; maybe TRBD1 (5 bases). Germline V CDR1 and CDR2: SGHVS, FQNEAQ. This CDR3 has 15 amino acids. V shed 7 bases and J shed 2 bases, with 18 bases lying between them. The CDR3 spells CASTIRQGPTYEQYF. The CDR3 bases are TGTGCCAGCACCATTCGGCAGGGTCCCACCTACGAGCAGTACTTC.

This clonotype was observed at least ten times. Since the CDR3 does not end with the conserved phenylalanine or tryptophan, this likely comes from a read error. Because the CDR3's place on the DNA is in doubt, the DNA is left out and the CDR3 is given as listed by TCRdb. The chain links TRBV28 to TRBJ2-7; the table assigns TRBD2, which was not confirmed against the DNA. Germline V gene lookup returns CDR1 MDHEN and CDR2 SYDVKM. The CDR3 adds up to 12 amino acids, both ends counted. The CDR3 reads CANGLAGATLEL.

This clonotype has only one observation. The CDR3 is CASSLGASGRVRAKQNEQFF. The CDR3 DNA reads TGTGCCAGCAGCCTGGGGGCTAGCGGGAGAGTCCGTGCTAAACAAAATGAGCAGTTCTTC. The gene calls are TRBV7-6 and TRBJ2-4, with 10 bases aligning to TRBD2. The last part of the DNA fits TRBJ2-1 better; the J call may be wrong. CDR1 SGHVS and CDR2 FNYEAQ come from the germline V gene. The CDR3 loop spans 20 amino acids.

This clonotype was recorded a few times. The chain recombines TRBV7-2 with TRBJ2-7; possible D gene TRBD2, 5 bases. Trimming left V 3 bases short and J 0 bases short, with 9 bases between. Germline V gene sequence: CDR1 SGHTA, CDR2 FQGNSA. This CDR3 spans 14 amino acids. This CDR3 is CASSFDRDSYEQYF. DNA of the CDR3: TGTGCCAGCAGCTTCGACCGGGACTCCTACGAGCAGTACTTC.

Remarks on this clonotype: An end of the junction differs from the germline gene, which may be a read error. The gene calls are TRBV6-1 and TRBJ1-6; a possible D gene is TRBD1 (5 bases). Germline V lookup: CDR1 MNHNS, CDR2 SASEGT. The CDR3 consists of 12 residues. CDR3: CASSEWGDEKYF. CDR3 nucleotide sequence: TGTGCCAGCAGTGAGTGGGGGGACGAGAAGTACTTT.

This clonotype was counted between two and nine times. The chain carries TRBV6-8 and TRBJ2-5; 7 bases align to TRBD2. The germline V gene has CDR1 MNHGY and CDR2 SAAAGT. This CDR3 is built from 16 residues. J gave up 2 bases and V 0 bases, and 6 bases lay outside the gene matches. The CDR3 loop is CASSYSRAGPQETQYF. CDR3 sequence (DNA): TGTGCCAGCAGTTACTCGAGAGCGGGGCCGCAAGAGACCCAGTACTTC.

The rearrangement uses TRBV12-3 or TRBV12-4 and TRBJ2-7, with D perhaps TRBD2 (5 bases). This CDR3 is 14 amino acids long. With 0 bases removed from V and 3 bases from J, the gap between germline ends came to 9 bases. In nucleotides, the CDR3 is TGTGCCAGCAGTTTAGCGACCGCGGGCTACGAGCAGTACTTC. It encodes CASSLATAGYEQYF.